This entry concerns a single TCR beta chain. The data belong to a study of early T cells in non-severe SARS-CoV-2 infection. The TCR library protocol attached unique molecular identifiers to the individual cDNA molecules. TCRdb recomputed calls from the 5' RACE reads with MiXCR, one row per CDR3 protein. The sample lists fewer than 85,000 distinct CDR3 sequences, roughly 15% occurring once. The germline CDR1 and CDR2 sequences are SGHNT and YYREEE (reference sequence). The CDR3 runs 15 residues. Between the trimmed V and J ends, which lost 3 bases and 2 bases, there was a span of 14 bases. The origin of this receptor is an adult who was a healthcare worker with PCR-confirmed SARS-CoV-2 infection or an uninfected control (not recorded which). V gene TRBV5-4 combines with J gene TRBJ1-2, with D possibly matching TRBD1 (6 bases). Specimen: whole blood, collected at baseline. This chain's CDR3 is CASSSQEGGNYGYTF. The CDR3 DNA sequence: TGTGCCAGCAGCTCCCAAGAAGGGGGAAACTATGGCTACACCTTC.